This T cell receptor (beta chain) was identified during a study of blood T cell repertoires in COVID-19. Study context: Sites in the United States, Italy and Spain provided acute and convalescent COVID-19 samples. Sources were T cells, B-cell-depleted T cells, or PBMCs; the material itself was cDNA or gDNA.

Source study methods: Amplification from reference gene primers served as the basis for estimated nucleated cell counts. Method: immunoSEQ multiplex PCR; TCRdb's copy keeps in-frame clones and lacks some. Clonal size and the V and J genes are those of that table, whereas D and trimming came from the DNA. The data show 310,000 or so clones, 88% seen once. Trimming shortened V by 0 bases and J by 9 bases, and 11 bases separated the two germline ends. The CDR3 loop spans 13 amino acids. The germline CDR1 and CDR2 sequences are SGHDN and FVKESK. V and J are TRBV14 and TRBJ2-5; D gene unclear. The sample consisted of peripheral blood. This clonotype was obtained from a woman in her 30s with COVID-19, enrolled during active disease. This CDR3 reads CASSQDYQRSQYF. The CDR3 nucleotides read TGTGCCAGCAGCCAAGATTACCAGCGATCCCAGTACTTC.